This T cell receptor (beta chain) was sequenced during a study of T cell responses to AZD1222 COVID-19 vaccine. Study outcomes and limitations: The peak T cell response came first, and repertoires were sampled only after it. Spike-spanning, vaccine-associated CD4 TCRs were dominant at 160-218 and 743-854. Most donors were white British and more were female, and clonal diversity was possibly underestimated.

The CDR3 consists of 14 residues. V lost 0 bases and J 4 bases, leaving 9 bases between the germline ends. Germline values: CDR1 MNHEY, CDR2 SVGAGI. About this clone itself: The target antigen is unknown. The same CDR3 can be traced to other DNA sequences in this sample.

Method: immunoSEQ multiplex PCR; TCRdb's copy keeps in-frame clones and lacks some. This table holds more than 85,000 clones, nearly 90% found once. The material was peripheral blood, obtained on day 0 of AZD1222 vaccination. The chain employs TRBV6-5 and TRBJ1-2; TRBD1 might be the D (6 bases). This receptor was identified in an adult in good health. The CDR3 protein is CASSYSGGGYGYTF. The CDR3 region has the DNA TGTGCCAGCAGTTACTCAGGGGGGGGCTATGGCTACACCTTC.